Given below is one T cell receptor (beta chain) in context. The age range of participants was 18 to 89 years, with residence in about two dozen US areas. Cohort 3 donors counted as recovered after two negative PCRs, clearance, or resolved symptoms. This record belongs to a study of blood T cell repertoires in COVID-19. The method was immunoSEQ multiplex PCR; TCRdb's version includes in-frame clones alone and lacks a portion of them. Of 380,000 or so clones in the sample, about 90% are singletons; the top ten hold under 1.5%. The ends were cut back, 6 bases at V and 8 bases at J, with 10 bases in the middle. This CDR3 region has 11 residues. Germline V gene data show CDR1 as MNHNY and CDR2 as SVGAGI (reference sequence).

This clonotype was obtained from a man younger than 40 who had recovered from COVID-19. This chain connects TRBV6-6 to TRBJ1-2; D not resolved. Source material: PBMCs or T cells enriched from blood (not recorded which). The CDR3 DNA sequence: TGTGCCAGCAGCCAGGAGGTGGGCTACACCTTC. It specifies CASSQEVGYTF.